Listed below are T cell receptor beta chains from one sample, sequenced in a study of blood T cell repertoires in COVID-19. The protocol was immunoSEQ multiplex PCR, while the TCRdb copy is restricted to in-frame clones and leaves out a portion. The sample includes 220,000 or so clones, more than 65% of them seen just once. The sample taken for sequencing was peripheral blood. Receptors originate from a woman aged 25-40 years who had recovered from COVID-19. The CDR3 runs from the conserved cysteine through the conserved F or W. Each record gives: V gene, J gene, D gene, clone size, CDR3 protein, CDR3 DNA. D genes are given only for firm matches. Size tells how often a clone was seen (once, few, many) or the class of an expanded clone, and some rows leave it out.

V gene: TRBV6-5; J gene: TRBJ1-2; D gene: -; clone size: -; CDR3 protein: CASSYVDNYGYTF; CDR3 DNA: TGTGCCAGCAGTTACGTAGATAACTATGGCTACACCTTC
V gene: TRBV28; J gene: TRBJ1-6; D gene: -; clone size: once; CDR3 protein: CASLPGVNSPLHF; CDR3 DNA: TGTGCCAGCCTTCCCGGGGTAAATTCACCCCTCCACTTT
V gene: TRBV6-5; J gene: TRBJ1-6; D gene: -; clone size: once; CDR3 protein: CASSYGSGNSPLHF; CDR3 DNA: TGTGCCAGCAGTTACGGGAGCGGGAATTCACCCCTCCACTTT
V gene: TRBV6-5; J gene: TRBJ2-1; D gene: -; clone size: -; CDR3 protein: CASKTAMGPGNEQFF; CDR3 DNA: TGTGCCAGCAAGACAGCCATGGGGCCTGGCAATGAGCAGTTCTTC
V gene: TRBV19; J gene: TRBJ1-2; D gene: -; clone size: -; CDR3 protein: CASTPEFFQEGYGYTF; CDR3 DNA: TGTGCCAGTACCCCAGAATTTTTTCAGGAGGGGTATGGCTACACCTTC
V gene: TRBV4-1; J gene: TRBJ2-3; D gene: -; clone size: -; CDR3 protein: CASSRPPGDTQYF; CDR3 DNA: TGCGCCAGCAGCCGCCCCCCGGGGGATACGCAGTATTTT
V gene: TRBV27; J gene: TRBJ2-1; D gene: TRBD2; clone size: once; CDR3 protein: CASSLFGREAPHNEQFF; CDR3 DNA: TGTGCCAGCAGTTTATTCGGGCGGGAGGCCCCACACAATGAGCAGTTCTTC
V gene: TRBV29-1; J gene: TRBJ2-7; D gene: -; clone size: -; CDR3 protein: CSVFVSSPHEQYF; CDR3 DNA: TGCAGCGTTTTTGTGTCTAGCCCCCACGAGCAGTACTTC
V gene: TRBV5-1; J gene: TRBJ1-1; D gene: TRBD1; clone size: -; CDR3 protein: CASSLAGTGNRNTEAFF; CDR3 DNA: TGCGCCAGCAGCTTGGCCGGGACAGGGAATAGGAACACTGAAGCTTTCTTT
V gene: TRBV11-2; J gene: TRBJ2-7; D gene: TRBD1; clone size: -; CDR3 protein: CASSLFRTGPHEQYF; CDR3 DNA: TGTGCCAGCAGCTTATTCCGGACAGGGCCCCACGAGCAGTACTTC
V gene: TRBV3-1/TRBV3-2; J gene: TRBJ2-1; D gene: TRBD2; clone size: -; CDR3 protein: CASSQSGMGNEQFF; CDR3 DNA: TGTGCCAGCAGCCAGAGCGGGATGGGGAATGAGCAGTTCTTC
V gene: TRBV6-1; J gene: TRBJ2-5; D gene: -; clone size: few; CDR3 protein: CASSDEKTGPQETQYF; CDR3 DNA: TGTGCCAGCAGTGATGAAAAGACAGGTCCCCAAGAGACCCAGTACTTC
V gene: TRBV5-6; J gene: TRBJ1-2; D gene: TRBD1; clone size: -; CDR3 protein: CASSLGGGEQGYTF; CDR3 DNA: TGTGCCAGCAGCTTGGGAGGGGGCGAGCAGGGCTACACCTTC
V gene: TRBV2; J gene: TRBJ1-5; D gene: -; clone size: -; CDR3 protein: CASIYSLNQPQHF; CDR3 DNA: TGTGCCAGCATTTACAGTTTAAATCAGCCCCAGCATTTT
V gene: TRBV12-3/TRBV12-4; J gene: TRBJ1-6; D gene: -; clone size: -; CDR3 protein: CASRTGSSPLHF; CDR3 DNA: TGTGCCAGCCGTACAGGGAGTTCACCCCTCCACTTT
V gene: TRBV18; J gene: TRBJ2-1; D gene: TRBD2; clone size: -; CDR3 protein: CASSPTSGINEQFF; CDR3 DNA: TGTGCCAGCTCACCTACTAGCGGGATCAATGAGCAGTTCTTC
V gene: TRBV19; J gene: TRBJ2-5; D gene: -; clone size: -; CDR3 protein: CASSGVWETQYF; CDR3 DNA: TGTGCCAGCTCGGGAGTCTGGGAGACCCAGTACTTC
V gene: TRBV28; J gene: TRBJ1-6; D gene: TRBD1; clone size: -; CDR3 protein: CASSPTAGTGNSPLHF; CDR3 DNA: TGTGCCAGCAGTCCCACCGCCGGGACAGGCAATTCACCCCTCCACTTT
V gene: TRBV5-1; J gene: TRBJ2-5; D gene: -; clone size: -; CDR3 protein: CASSSTGRQETQYF; CDR3 DNA: TGCGCCAGCAGCTCAACAGGGCGTCAAGAGACCCAGTACTTC